This TCR beta chain was found in a study of shared clonotypes between healthy human individuals. General study points: Against clonotypes common to all four donors, non-shared ones had lower generation probabilities.

Profiled with immunoSEQ multiplex PCR; TCRdb holds only in-frame clones, not every one. The sample holds about 680,000 clones; roughly 72% are singletons and the top ten take about 1.8%. V lost 1 base to trimming and J lost 8 bases, with 16 bases between them. Germline CDR1 is MDHEN and CDR2 is SYDVKM. This CDR3 is built from 15 residues. Only a few counts were recorded for this clone. The target antigen is unknown. The specimen was memory CD4+ T cells sorted from blood. The subset: CD45RA-negative fraction. The chain carries TRBV28 and TRBJ2-3; D remains unclear. The receptor was isolated from a woman younger than 45 in good health. DNA for the CDR3: TGTGCCAGCAGTTTATTGTACTCCCGGTGGTCTACGCAGTATTTT. Its translation: CASSLLYSRWSTQYF.